This T cell receptor beta chain stems from a study of blood T cell repertoires in COVID-19. Original processing notes: It was from reference gene primer amplification that nucleated cell counts were estimated. Sequencing used immunoSEQ multiplex PCR; TCRdb keeps in-frame clones, though not all of them. The DNA was the basis for D and trimming; V, J and clone size are from that table. The table has roughly 200,000 clones, around 83% seen once; the top ten hold less than 2%. Per germline, CDR1 SGHNT and CDR2 YYREEE (reference sequence). The CDR3 totals 15 residues. The trim removed 4 bases at V and 2 bases at J, leaving 5 bases unmatched.

The sequence was collected from a human donor in a cohort sampled during active COVID-19. The gene calls are TRBV5-4 and TRBJ1-3, with 8 bases matching TRBD1. The sequenced material came from peripheral blood. The CDR3: CASSGTDRAGNTIYF. CDR3 DNA sequence: TGTGCCAGCAGCGGTACGGACAGGGCTGGAAACACCATATATTTT.